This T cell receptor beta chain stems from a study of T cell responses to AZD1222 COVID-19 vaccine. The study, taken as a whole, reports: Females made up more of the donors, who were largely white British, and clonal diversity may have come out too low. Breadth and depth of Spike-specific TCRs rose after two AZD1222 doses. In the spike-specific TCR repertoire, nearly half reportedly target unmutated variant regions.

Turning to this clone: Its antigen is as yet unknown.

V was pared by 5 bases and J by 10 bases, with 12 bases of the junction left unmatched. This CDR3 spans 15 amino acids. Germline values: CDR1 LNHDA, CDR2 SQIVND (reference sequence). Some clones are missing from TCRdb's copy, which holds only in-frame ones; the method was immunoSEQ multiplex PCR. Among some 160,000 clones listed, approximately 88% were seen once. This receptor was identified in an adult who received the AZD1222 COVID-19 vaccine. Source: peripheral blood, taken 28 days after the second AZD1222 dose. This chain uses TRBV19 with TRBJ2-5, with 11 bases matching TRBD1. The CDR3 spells CASSFGQGALRGQYF. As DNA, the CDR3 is TGTGCCAGTAGTTTCGGACAGGGGGCCCTCCGGGGCCAGTACTTC.